This TCR beta chain was sequenced for a study of blood T cell repertoires in COVID-19. The CDR3 has 13 residues. Per the germline V gene, CDR1 is MNHEY and CDR2 is SMNVEV (reference sequence). V was pared by 5 bases and J by 2 bases, with 10 bases between. The method was immunoSEQ multiplex PCR; TCRdb's version includes in-frame clones alone and lacks a portion of them. The sample has just under 250,000 clones, roughly 91% seen once. The sequenced sample consisted of PBMCs or T cells enriched from blood (not recorded which). V is TRBV27 and J is TRBJ2-7, with unresolved D. The receptor comes from a woman aged 25-40 years who had recovered from COVID-19. CDR3 sequence reads: CASSPARTYEQYF. In DNA form, the CDR3 reads TGTGCCAGCAGTCCAGCGCGAACCTACGAGCAGTACTTC.